This TCR beta chain was retrieved from a study of shared clonotypes between healthy human individuals. The data were produced by immunoSEQ multiplex PCR, yet TCRdb's version contains in-frame clones alone and is incomplete. The repertoire includes approximately 980,000 clones, about 80% of them detected once, and approximately 1.5% sits in the top ten. Trimming pared 4 bases from V and 7 bases from J, leaving 8 bases between. The germline CDR1 and CDR2 sequences are SNHLY and FYNNEI. The CDR3 runs 13 residues. Sequenced sample: memory CD4+ T cells sorted from blood. Subset in this sample: CD45RA-negative fraction. This clonotype was sampled from a man aged 18 to 30 in good health. The chain combines TRBV2 with TRBJ1-6; D is ambiguous. CDR3 coding DNA: TGTGCCAGCAGTGTACAGAGCAATTCACCCCTCCACTTT. It yields the protein CASSVQSNSPLHF.